These 22 T cell receptor beta chains came from one sample sequenced in a study of post-analysis software for immune sequencing data (dated by TCRdb to the mid-2010s). Findings and caveats that apply to the study as a whole: Patients showed significantly higher frequencies than controls for a handful of TRBV segments, among them TRBV5-6, TRBV5-1 and TRBV20-1.

Their recognized antigens are unknown. Libraries were prepared through PCR. TCRdb names Illumina HiSeq 2500 as the instrument used. To reduce PCR and sequencing biases, unique molecular identifiers were built into the TCR beta cDNA libraries. Clones were called with MiXCR by TCRdb after fastp trimmed the public reads at Q25, and only in-frame beta chains were retained. Duplicate CDR3 protein sequences are folded into a single record with the most common DNA and genes. For this sample there are roughly 700,000 distinct CDR3 sequences; just under 30% appear just once. The top ten clonotypes cover 0.56% of the sample. Sequencing was carried out using blood. The receptors originated from a girl under 18 with multiple sclerosis.

This chain uses TRBV24-1 with TRBJ1-1; TRBD1 is a possible D gene (6 bases). The CDR3 extends over 13 amino acids. Germline CDR1 and CDR2: KGHDR and SFDVKD. The V end lost 10 bases, the J end lost 0 bases, and 11 bases lay between the germline ends. CDR3 DNA: TGTGCCACTACGGACAGAATGAACACTGAAGCTTTCTTT. It specifies CATTDRMNTEAFF.

This clonotype appeared a few times. This sequence joins TRBV24-1 and TRBJ2-7; the D is unclear. Gene TRBJ2-5 matches the end of the DNA better, so the J call may be wrong. The CDR3 loop spans 11 amino acids. Germline CDR1 and CDR2: KGHDR and SFDVKD. CDR3 protein: CATSDSRTQYF. CDR3 in DNA: TGTGCCACCAGTGACTCTCGGACCCAGTACTTC.

This chain joins TRBV20-1 and TRBJ1-1; maybe TRBD1 (6 bases). The length of the CDR3 is 12 residues. The germline V gene encodes CDR1 DFQATT and CDR2 SNEGSKA (reference sequence). V gave up 5 bases and J gave up 1 base, with 8 bases separating them. The CDR3 protein is CSAFRGNTEAFF. The CDR3 nucleotides read TGCAGTGCTTTCAGGGGGAACACTGAAGCTTTCTTT.

This clonotype turned up a few times. CDR3 nucleotide sequence: TGTGCCAGCAGTTCCAGCTGGATACTTACAGATACGCAGTATTTT. Encoded protein: CASSSSWILTDTQYF. The chain recombines TRBV27 with TRBJ2-3; D unclear. V dropped 4 bases and J dropped 3 bases, with 14 bases sitting between them. The CDR3 is 15 amino acids. CDR1 and CDR2 (germline): MNHEY, SMNVEV (reference sequence).

This clonotype occurred a few times. The chain joins TRBV28 to TRBJ1-2, with 7 bases identical to TRBD1. The length of the CDR3 is 14 residues. The germline CDR1 and CDR2 sequences are MDHEN and SYDVKM. Losses at the gene ends were 4 bases for V and 4 bases for J; bases not matched to a gene: 6. The CDR3 region is CASSWNRGPYGYTF. CDR3 bases: TGTGCCAGCAGTTGGAACAGGGGACCCTATGGCTACACCTTC.

This clonotype was seen only a few times. The chain uses TRBV9 and TRBJ2-5, with D maybe TRBD2 (5 bases). The length of the CDR3 is 16 residues. Germline assignment: CDR1 SGDLS and CDR2 YYNGEE. V was clipped by 0 bases and J by 1 base, with 13 bases between them. CDR3 sequence (DNA): TGTGCCAGCAGCGTAGGGGTGGGAGCCATCCAAGAGACCCAGTACTTC. Translation: CASSVGVGAIQETQYF.

This clonotype has only a few counts. This chain connects TRBV7-9 to TRBJ1-2; D is possibly TRBD1 (5 bases). CDR3 length: 15 residues. V gave up 1 base and J gave up 2 bases, with 11 bases separating them. CDR1 is SEHNR and CDR2 is FQNEAQ in the germline V gene (reference sequence). The CDR3 coding sequence is TGTGCCAGCAGCTTAGGTCGGGGGATCAACTATGGCTACACCTTC. Encoded protein: CASSLGRGINYGYTF.

The V gene is TRBV5-1, the J gene TRBJ1-4; maybe TRBD1 (5 bases). The CDR3 extends over 14 amino acids. The germline V gene encodes CDR1 SGHRS and CDR2 YFSETQ. Trimming took 4 bases from V and 5 from J, leaving 12 bases between them. Written as DNA, the CDR3 is TGCGCCAGCAGCCCGGGGGGGTCCAATGAAAAACTGTTTTTT. Residues: CASSPGGSNEKLFF. The entire variable domain, with the rest obtained from reference TRBV5-1 and TRBJ1-4, is as follows: KAGVTQTPRYLIKTRGQQVTLSCSPISGHRSVSWYQQTPGQGLQFLFEYFSETQRNKGNFPGRFSGRQFSNSRSEMNVSTLELGDSALYLCASSPGGSNEKLFFGSGTQLSVL.

A remark on this clonotype: A much larger clone differs from this one at a single base, so this may be a read error. The chain's CDR3 is CASSCSGLAGTNEQFF. Here the CDR3 DNA reads TGTGCCAGCAGTTGCTCGGGACTAGCGGGAACCAATGAGCAGTTCTTC. The rearrangement joins TRBV6-5 to TRBJ2-1; TRBD2 agrees at 13 bases. J gave up 6 bases and V 4 bases, and 6 bases lay outside the gene matches. Germline assignment: CDR1 MNHEY and CDR2 SVGAGI. There are 16 residues in the CDR3.

This clonotype has only a few counts. This chain uses TRBV27 with TRBJ2-5; D gene ambiguous. The V gene lost 1 base and the J gene lost 3 bases, with 9 bases spanning the gap. Germline loops: CDR1 MNHEY, CDR2 SMNVEV (reference sequence). The CDR3 loop spans 14 amino acids. The CDR3 is CASSLWAGEETQYF. CDR3 nucleotides: TGTGCCAGCAGTTTATGGGCAGGAGAAGAGACCCAGTACTTC.

Concerning this clonotype itself: A read error may be the cause here, since a much bigger clone is one base away. J is TRBJ2-5 and V is TRBV9; 16 bases agree with TRBD2. CDR1 is SGDLS and CDR2 is YYNGEE in the germline V gene. CDR3 length: 17 amino acids. Here the CDR3 reads CVSSSGLAGGRQETQYF. CDR3 DNA: TGTGTCAGCAGCTCGGGACTAGCGGGGGGGCGGCAAGAGACCCAGTACTTC. Full variable domain (missing parts from reference TRBV9 and TRBJ2-5): DSGVTQTPKHLITATGQRVTLRCSPRSGDLSVYWYQQSLDQGLQFLIQYYNGEERAKGNILERFSAQQFPDLHSELNLSSLELGDSALYFCVSSSGLAGGRQETQYFGPGTRLLVL.

In its sample, this clonotype was seen a few times. This chain links TRBV29-1 with TRBJ2-2; D is tentatively TRBD1 or TRBD2 (6 bases each). The CDR3 contains 15 residues. CDR1 and CDR2 (germline): SQVTM, ANQGSEA. The V end was cut by 6 bases, the J end by 6 bases, with 20 bases between. This CDR3 is CSVTGGRGPAGELFF. CDR3 bases: TGCAGCGTGACTGGGGGGCGTGGTCCCGCCGGGGAGCTGTTTTTT.

V and J are TRBV6-5 and TRBJ1-2; D perhaps matches TRBD1 (5 bases). Germline V gives CDR1 MNHEY, CDR2 SVGAGI. V lost 0 bases and J 4 bases, leaving 18 bases between the germline ends. This CDR3 has 17 residues. The CDR3 loop reads CASSYSGLETEVYGYTF. DNA of the CDR3: TGTGCCAGCAGTTACTCCGGTCTTGAGACAGAGGTCTATGGCTACACCTTC.

This clonotype came up a few times. This chain links TRBV28 with TRBJ2-1, with D tentatively TRBD2 (5 bases). Germline V CDR1 and CDR2: MDHEN, SYDVKM. V was trimmed by 2 bases and J by 6 bases, leaving 14 bases between them. CDR3 size: 15 residues. CDR3 loop: CASSLRASRGNEQFF. CDR3 DNA: TGTGCCAGCAGTTTAAGGGCCTCTCGGGGCAATGAGCAGTTCTTC.

This clonotype was counted only a few times. The J gene is TRBJ1-3, the V gene TRBV6-5; D not certain. CDR3 length: 14 amino acids. Germline loops: CDR1 MNHEY, CDR2 SVGAGI. With 2 bases removed from V and 0 bases from J, the gap between germline ends came to 5 bases. The CDR3 is CASSYAVSGNTIYF. In nucleotides, the CDR3 is TGTGCCAGCAGTTACGCGGTCTCTGGAAACACCATATATTTT.

The rearrangement joins TRBV10-3 to TRBJ2-3, with D perhaps matching TRBD2 (5 bases). CDR3 length: 12 residues. From germline, CDR1 is ENHRY and CDR2 SYGVKD. Trimming removed 5 bases from V and 5 bases from J, with 8 bases in between. In DNA form, the CDR3 reads TGTGCCATCAGTAAAGAGGGAGATACGCAGTATTTT. It is translated as CAISKEGDTQYF.

The rearrangement joins TRBV5-1 to TRBJ2-3, with 9 bases aligning to TRBD2. CDR1 and CDR2 from the germline V gene are SGHRS and YFSETQ. J lost 4 bases, V lost 0 bases, and 9 bases had no gene match. The CDR3 runs 17 residues. The CDR3 sequence is CASSLGVVAGAADTQYF. The CDR3 DNA reads TGCGCCAGCAGCTTGGGGGTCGTAGCGGGAGCGGCAGATACGCAGTATTTT.

V gene TRBV12-3 or TRBV12-4 combines with J gene TRBJ2-4; 8 bases fit TRBD1. V shed 6 bases and J 2 bases; nucleotides not matched to a gene: 3. The CDR3 has 14 residues. CDR3 nucleotide sequence: TGTGCCAGCAGGCAGGGGGCTACCAAAAACATTCAGTACTTC. Encoded protein: CASRQGATKNIQYF.

This clonotype was seen repeatedly, ten times or more. The gene calls are TRBV29-1 and TRBJ2-7; 10 bases line up with TRBD2. V shed 7 bases and J 9 bases; nucleotides not matched to a gene: 6. Per the germline V gene, CDR1 is SQVTM and CDR2 is ANQGSEA. The CDR3 sequence is 11 residues long. CDR3: CSGELAGMQYF. The CDR3 DNA is TGCAGCGGAGAACTAGCGGGGATGCAGTACTTC.

The gene calls are TRBV6-5 and TRBJ1-1; no firm D call. This CDR3 region has 15 residues. Germline CDR1 MNHEY, CDR2 SVGAGI. V was trimmed by 0 bases and J by 0 bases, leaving 8 bases between them. The CDR3 region has the DNA TGTGCCAGCAGTTACTCTCCGGGTATGAACACTGAAGCTTTCTTT. Amino acids: CASSYSPGMNTEAFF.

This clonotype was detected only a few times. This chain joins TRBV20-1 and TRBJ1-2; tentative D call: TRBD1 (6 bases). Trimming took 4 bases from V and 8 from J, leaving 14 bases between them. The V gene's germline CDR1 is DFQATT and CDR2 SNEGSKA (reference sequence). This CDR3 comprises 12 residues. The CDR3 loop reads CSAKHREDGYTF. CDR3 nucleotides: TGCAGTGCTAAACACAGGGAAGACGGCTACACCTTC.

This clonotype was recorded a few times. The chain joins TRBV9 to TRBJ2-2; D uncertain. V was clipped by 0 bases and J by 0 bases, with 3 bases between them. Germline V gives CDR1 SGDLS, CDR2 YYNGEE. This CDR3 is 14 amino acids long. CDR3 protein: CASSVEPNTGELFF. In DNA, the CDR3 is TGTGCCAGCAGCGTAGAACCGAACACCGGGGAGCTGTTTTTT. Looking up the rest from reference TRBV9 and TRBJ2-2 gives the full variable domain: DSGVTQTPKHLITATGQRVTLRCSPRSGDLSVYWYQQSLDQGLQFLIQYYNGEERAKGNILERFSAQQFPDLHSELNLSSLELGDSALYFCASSVEPNTGELFFGEGSRLTVL.